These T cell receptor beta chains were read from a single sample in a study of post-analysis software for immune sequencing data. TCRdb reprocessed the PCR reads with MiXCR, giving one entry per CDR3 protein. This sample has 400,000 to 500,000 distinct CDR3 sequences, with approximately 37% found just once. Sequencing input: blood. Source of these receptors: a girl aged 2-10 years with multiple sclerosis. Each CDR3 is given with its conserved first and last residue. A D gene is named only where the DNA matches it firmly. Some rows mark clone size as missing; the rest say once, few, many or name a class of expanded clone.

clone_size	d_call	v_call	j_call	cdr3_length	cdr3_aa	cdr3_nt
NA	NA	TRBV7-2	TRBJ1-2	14	CASSLAGRLYGYTF	TGTGCCAGCAGCTTAGCGGGCAGACTCTATGGCTACACCTTC
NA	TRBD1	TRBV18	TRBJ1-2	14	CASSPTGENYGYTF	TGTGCCAGCTCACCGACAGGGGAAAACTATGGCTACACCTTC
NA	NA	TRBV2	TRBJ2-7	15	CASSVRGLGLYEQYF	TGTGCCAGCAGTGTTAGGGGCCTTGGATTGTACGAGCAGTACTTC
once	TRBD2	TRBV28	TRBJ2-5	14	CASRIAGREETQYF	TGTGCCAGCAGAATAGCGGGGAGGGAGGAGACCCAGTACTTC
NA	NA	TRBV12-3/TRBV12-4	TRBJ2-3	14	CASSFISVTDTQYF	TGTGCCAGCAGTTTTATCTCAGTAACAGATACGCAGTATTTT
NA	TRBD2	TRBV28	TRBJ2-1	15	CASSPGLAGVFEQFF	TGTGCCAGCAGTCCGGGACTAGCGGGAGTGTTTGAGCAGTTCTTC
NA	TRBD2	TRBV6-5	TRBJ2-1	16	CANSYSLRGGPGEQFF	TGTGCCAACAGTTACTCCTTGCGGGGGGGCCCTGGTGAGCAGTTCTTC
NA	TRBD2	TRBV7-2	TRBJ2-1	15	CASSLSGGPRNEQFF	TGTGCCAGCAGCTTATCGGGAGGGCCTCGGAATGAGCAGTTCTTC
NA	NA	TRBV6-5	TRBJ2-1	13	CASRSGNYNEQFF	TGTGCCAGCAGGAGCGGCAACTACAATGAGCAGTTCTTC
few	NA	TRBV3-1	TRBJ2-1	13	CASSQVGYNEQFF	TGTGCCAGCAGCCAAGTCGGTTACAATGAGCAGTTCTTC
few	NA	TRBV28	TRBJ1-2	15	CASSERTGLYYGYTF	TGTGCCAGCAGTGAAAGGACTGGACTTTACTATGGCTACACCTTC
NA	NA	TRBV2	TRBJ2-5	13	CASSGGIRETQYF	TGTGCCAGCAGTGGAGGGATCCGGGAGACCCAGTACTTC
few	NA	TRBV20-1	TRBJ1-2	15	CSARDTLQGLGSYTF	TGCAGTGCTAGAGATACCCTGCAGGGACTTGGAAGCTACACCTTC
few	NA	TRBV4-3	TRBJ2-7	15	CASSQELTVSYEQYF	TGCGCCAGCAGCCAAGAACTAACAGTATCCTACGAGCAGTACTTC
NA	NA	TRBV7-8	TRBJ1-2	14	CASSLDREFDGYTF	TGTGCCAGCAGCTTAGATCGGGAATTCGATGGCTACACCTTC
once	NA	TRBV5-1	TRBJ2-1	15	CAGSLRGPLYNEQFF	TGCGCCGGCAGCCTGCGGGGTCCCTTATACAATGAGCAGTTCTTC
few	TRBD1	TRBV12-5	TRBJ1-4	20	CASGRTGGAVADATNEKLFF	TGTGCTAGTGGTCGTACAGGGGGCGCGGTGGCCGACGCAACTAATGAAAAACTGTTTTTT
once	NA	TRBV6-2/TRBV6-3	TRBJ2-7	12	CAGSYPQREQYF	TGTGCCGGCAGTTACCCACAGCGCGAGCAGTACTTC
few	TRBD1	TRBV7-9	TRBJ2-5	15	CASTRQGALQETQYF	TGTGCCAGCACCAGACAGGGGGCCCTCCAAGAGACCCAGTACTTC
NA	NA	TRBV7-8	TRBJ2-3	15	CASSASGGLADTQYF	TGTGCCAGCAGCGCTTCAGGGGGGTTGGCAGATACGCAGTATTTT
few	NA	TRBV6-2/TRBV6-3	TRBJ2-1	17	CASSYPLEGPGYNEQFF	TGTGCCAGCTCCTACCCCTTGGAGGGTCCGGGCTACAATGAGCAGTTCTTC
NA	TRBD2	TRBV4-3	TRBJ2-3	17	CASSQELAGVSADTQYF	TGCGCCAGCAGCCAAGAGCTGGCGGGAGTAAGCGCAGATACGCAGTATTTT
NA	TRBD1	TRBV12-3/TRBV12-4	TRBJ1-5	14	CASSFRDSNQPQHF	TGTGCCAGCAGTTTTCGGGACAGTAATCAGCCCCAGCATTTT
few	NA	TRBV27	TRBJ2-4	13	CASSPLAKNIQYF	TGTGCCAGCAGTCCATTAGCCAAAAACATTCAGTACTTC
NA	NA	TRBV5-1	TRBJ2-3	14	CASSDSPGTDTQYF	TGCGCCAGCAGCGACAGTCCGGGCACAGATACGCAGTATTTT
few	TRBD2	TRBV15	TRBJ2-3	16	CATSSLVTSGPDTQYF	TGTGCCACCAGCAGTCTAGTGACTAGCGGGCCAGATACGCAGTATTTT
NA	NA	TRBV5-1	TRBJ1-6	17	CASSYSPARVNNSPLHF	TGCGCCAGCAGCTACTCCCCCGCCAGGGTGAATAATTCACCCCTCCACTTT
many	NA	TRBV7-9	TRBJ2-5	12	CASSLNQETQYF	TGTGCCAGCAGCTTAAACCAAGAGACCCAGTACTTC
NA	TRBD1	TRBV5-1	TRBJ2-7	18	CASSLGPPTGALAYEQYF	TGCGCCAGCAGCTTGGGCCCCCCTACAGGGGCGTTAGCCTACGAGCAGTACTTC
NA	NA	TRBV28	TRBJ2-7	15	CASSFPRRRVYEQYF	TGTGCCAGCAGTTTCCCCAGACGACGGGTTTACGAGCAGTACTTC